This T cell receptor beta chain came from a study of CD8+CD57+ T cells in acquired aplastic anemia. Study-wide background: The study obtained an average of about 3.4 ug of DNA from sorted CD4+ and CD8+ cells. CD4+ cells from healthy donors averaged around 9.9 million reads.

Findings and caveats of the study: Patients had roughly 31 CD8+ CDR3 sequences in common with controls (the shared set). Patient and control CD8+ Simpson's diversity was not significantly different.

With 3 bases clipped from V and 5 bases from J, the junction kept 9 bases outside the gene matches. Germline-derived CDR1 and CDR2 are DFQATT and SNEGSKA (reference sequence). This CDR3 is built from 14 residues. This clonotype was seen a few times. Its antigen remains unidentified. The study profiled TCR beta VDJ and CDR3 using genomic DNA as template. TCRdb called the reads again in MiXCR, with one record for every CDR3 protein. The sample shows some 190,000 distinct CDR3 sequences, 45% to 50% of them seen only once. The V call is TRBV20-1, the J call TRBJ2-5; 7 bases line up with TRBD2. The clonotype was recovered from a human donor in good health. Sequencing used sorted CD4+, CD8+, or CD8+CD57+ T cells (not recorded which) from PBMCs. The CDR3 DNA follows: TGCAGTGCTAGGTCTGGGTCCGGGGGGGAGACCCAGTACTTC. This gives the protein CSARSGSGGETQYF.